This T cell receptor (beta chain) was observed in a study of radiotherapy plus CTLA-4 blockade in lung cancer. Study results and caveats: Some TCR clones had been derived from tumors. These clones expanded in peripheral blood after radiotherapy plus ipilimumab. Early blood T cell clone changes and increased post-radiation serum interferon-beta were reportedly the strongest response predictors.

As concerns this clone: The antigen is undetermined.

Assay: immunoSEQ multiplex PCR; the TCRdb copy retains only in-frame clones and omits some. The sample includes roughly 110,000 clones, roughly four fifths of them seen just once. The specimen was peripheral blood, collected from a patient treated with radiotherapy plus ipilimumab. This receptor was obtained from a human donor with non-small cell lung cancer that progressed on radiotherapy plus ipilimumab. Some clones in this sample may be carry-over from other donors' samples.

CDR3 loop: CASSWGGGETQYF. The CDR3 nucleotides are TGCGCCTCCTCCTGGGGCGGGGGAGAGACCCAGTACTTC. The chain joins TRBV10-2 to TRBJ2-5; 7 positions agree with TRBD2. J lost 4 bases, V lost 11 bases, and 10 bases had no gene match. This CDR3 spans 13 amino acids. The germline gives CDR1 WSHSY, CDR2 SAAADI.